This passage covers 31 T cell receptor beta chains from one sample sequenced in a study of blood T cell repertoires in COVID-19. Repertoires were generated with immunoSEQ multiplex PCR, while TCRdb's copy carries only in-frame clones and drops some. The repertoire holds about 90,000 clones, 75% to 85% seen once, with approximately 9.3% in the top ten. Material: peripheral blood. Receptor source: a woman at least 80 years old with acute or convalescent COVID-19.

V is TRBV5-1 and J is TRBJ2-2; tentative D call: TRBD2 (5 bases). The V end lost 4 bases, the J end lost 5 bases, and 15 bases lay between the germline ends. The CDR3 is 15 amino acids. CDR1 and CDR2 from the germline V gene are SGHRS and YFSETQ. The chain's CDR3 is CASSQLGARTGELFF. Here the CDR3 DNA reads TGCGCCAGCAGCCAGTTGGGAGCTAGAACCGGGGAGCTGTTTTTT. Full variable domain (rest looked up from reference TRBV5-1 and TRBJ2-2): KAGVTQTPRYLIKTRGQQVTLSCSPISGHRSVSWYQQTPGQGLQFLFEYFSETQRNKGNFPGRFSGRQFSNSRSEMNVSTLELGDSALYLCASSQLGARTGELFFGEGSRLTVL.

The V gene is TRBV6-1, the J gene TRBJ2-1; a possible D gene is TRBD2 (6 bases). CDR3 size: 15 residues. The germline V and J ends were trimmed by 3 bases and 4 bases, with 13 bases remaining between them. Germline CDR1 MNHNS, CDR2 SASEGT. CDR3 DNA: TGTGCCAGCAGTGAGGAGGGCCGATCTTACAATGAGCAGTTCTTC. Amino acid sequence: CASSEEGRSYNEQFF.

This clone turned up a few times. The V call is TRBV19, the J call TRBJ2-5; TRBD1 matches at 7 bases. This CDR3 is built from 16 residues. In germline, CDR1 is LNHDA, CDR2 SQIVND (reference sequence). Trimming cost V 6 bases and J 1 base; bases outside gene matches: 11. The CDR3 region has the DNA TGTGCCAGTAGCACCGGACAGGCCGGTGGCCAAGAGACCCAGTACTTC. Protein: CASSTGQAGGQETQYF.

In its sample, this clone was seen a few times. As DNA, the CDR3 is TGTGCCAGCAGCCGAGGGGACTATAGCACAGATACGCAGTATTTT. Translated: CASSRGDYSTDTQYF. The chain carries TRBV14 and TRBJ2-3; 7 bases are a match to TRBD2. The germline V gene encodes CDR1 SGHDN and CDR2 FVKESK. The CDR3 contains 15 residues. The J segment lost 0 bases and the V segment lost 4 bases, leaving 4 bases of the junction unmatched.

The rearrangement uses TRBV4-3 and TRBJ2-3; TRBD1 aligns across 11 bases. Looked up from germline, CDR1 is LGHNA and CDR2 is YSLEER. V trimming: 5 bases; J trimming: 4 bases; junction bases outside the gene matches: 5. The CDR3 is made up of 15 amino acids. The DNA of the CDR3 is TGCGCCAGCAGCTTACGGACAGGGGGCGCAGATACGCAGTATTTT. Residues: CASSLRTGGADTQYF.

The rearrangement joins TRBV5-1 to TRBJ1-4; perhaps TRBD1 as D (5 bases). Trimming cost V 0 bases and J 5 bases, with 14 bases left between them. There are 16 residues in the CDR3. Per germline, CDR1 SGHRS and CDR2 YFSETQ. The CDR3 nucleotides are TGCGCCAGCAGCTTGGATAGTTCTCCAGGGAATGAAAAACTGTTTTTT. Translation: CASSLDSSPGNEKLFF.

This clone appeared once. The chain joins TRBV28 to TRBJ2-7, with 9 bases aligning to TRBD1. Germline V lookup: CDR1 MDHEN, CDR2 SYDVKM. J was trimmed by 5 bases and V by 5 bases; bases with no gene match: 10. The CDR3 covers 15 residues. The CDR3 loop reads CASSTQDRGSDEQYF. The CDR3 DNA follows: TGTGCCAGCAGTACCCAGGACAGGGGTTCGGACGAGCAGTACTTC.

In this sample, this clone turned up a few times. The CDR3 loop is CASSLRGTSGSVDEQFF. The CDR3 coding sequence is TGTGCCAGCAGCCTCCGTGGGACTAGCGGGAGTGTTGATGAGCAGTTCTTC. This chain links TRBV14 with TRBJ2-1; 14 nucleotides line up with TRBD2. With V trimmed by 4 bases and J by 8 bases, 10 bases remained unmatched. Germline CDR1 and CDR2: SGHDN and FVKESK. The CDR3 is 17 residues long.

The rearrangement uses TRBV19 and TRBJ2-3; D is undetermined. Germline loops: CDR1 LNHDA, CDR2 SQIVND (reference sequence). V was pared by 7 bases and J by 4 bases, with 12 bases between. The CDR3 has 13 amino acids. CDR3 in amino acids: CASNPSGSDTQYF. CDR3 bases: TGTGCCAGTAACCCCAGTGGCTCAGATACGCAGTATTTT.

The J gene is TRBJ1-2, the V gene TRBV30, with D perhaps TRBD1 (5 bases). From germline, CDR1 is GTSNPN and CDR2 SVGIG (reference sequence). Trimming shortened V by 7 bases and J by 7 bases, and 13 bases separated the two germline ends. The CDR3 has 11 residues. Here the CDR3 reads CASKWQGGYTF. For the CDR3, the DNA is TGTGCCTCGAAGTGGCAGGGTGGCTACACCTTC.

The chain is built from TRBV28 and TRBJ2-7, with 13 bases fitting TRBD2. The V gene end was trimmed by 0 bases and the J gene end by 7 bases; junction bases not matched to a gene: 9. The germline gives CDR1 MDHEN, CDR2 SYDVKM. The CDR3 has 17 amino acids. DNA for the CDR3: TGTGCCAGCAGTTTATGGGAACTAGCGGGAGGGCCGGGGGAGCAGTACTTC. The encoded protein is CASSLWELAGGPGEQYF.

A word on this clone: The sample carries other DNA sequences with the same CDR3. The rearrangement links TRBV19 to TRBJ1-5; perhaps TRBD1 as D (6 bases). Germline CDR1 LNHDA, CDR2 SQIVND (reference sequence). This CDR3 contains 14 residues. The germline V and J ends were trimmed by 4 bases and 4 bases, with 11 bases remaining between them. The CDR3 nucleotides read TGTGCCAGTAGTACTACAGGGCCTAATCAGCCCCAGCATTTT. Translation: CASSTTGPNQPQHF.

V is TRBV20-1 and J is TRBJ2-5, with 11 positions matching TRBD2. Germline V CDR1 and CDR2: DFQATT, SNEGSKA (reference sequence). CDR3 size: 14 residues. Trimming took 3 bases from V and 4 from J; bases not matched to a gene: 4. The CDR3 region has the DNA TGCAGTGCTAGTGATAGCGGGGGGGCAGAGACCCAGTACTTC. Amino acid sequence: CSASDSGGAETQYF.

The V call is TRBV28, the J call TRBJ1-2; maybe TRBD1 (5 bases). This CDR3 region has 12 residues. V lost 6 bases to trimming and J lost 2 bases, with 7 bases between them. CDR1 and CDR2 (germline): MDHEN, SYDVKM. CDR3 bases: TGTGCCAGCAGACAGGTCAACTATGGCTACACCTTC. This gives the protein CASRQVNYGYTF.

The J gene is TRBJ1-3, the V gene TRBV20-1; D is unresolved. This CDR3 contains 11 residues. Germline CDR1 and CDR2: DFQATT and SNEGSKA (reference sequence). The CDR3 reads CSWTGGNTIYF. CDR3 sequence (DNA): TGCAGCTGGACGGGGGGAAACACCATATATTTT.

V and J are TRBV27 and TRBJ2-7, with 9 bases aligning to TRBD2. Unmatched junction bases numbered 5, after V lost 5 bases and J lost 6 bases. CDR3 length equals 13 residues. Germline CDR1 MNHEY, CDR2 SMNVEV (reference sequence). CDR3 in amino acids: CASSRGAGGEQYF. In nucleotides, the CDR3 is TGTGCCAGCAGTAGGGGAGCGGGAGGCGAGCAGTACTTC.

This clone was counted between two and nine times. For the CDR3, the DNA is TGTGCCTGGAGTGTACAACAGGCGAGCTACACCTTC. It specifies CAWSVQQASYTF. The chain recombines TRBV30 with TRBJ1-2; the D gene is possibly TRBD1 (5 bases). V was shortened by 0 bases and J by 9 bases, with 11 bases between the two germline ends. The CDR3 is 12 residues long. From germline, CDR1 is GTSNPN and CDR2 SVGIG (reference sequence).

DNA for the CDR3: TGTGCCAGCAGTCCCGGACAGGCATATAGCAATCAGCCCCAGCATTTT. This sequence encodes CASSPGQAYSNQPQHF. V usage is TRBV25-1 and J usage is TRBJ1-5; 7 bases line up with TRBD1. In germline, CDR1 is MGHDK, CDR2 SYGVNS. The CDR3 runs 16 residues. J was trimmed by 0 bases and V by 5 bases; bases with no gene match: 7. Drawing the rest from reference TRBV25-1 and TRBJ1-5, the complete variable domain is EADIYQTPRYLVIGTGKKITLECSQTMGHDKMYWYQQDPGMELHLIHYSYGVNSTEKGDLSSESTVSRIRTEHFPLTLESARPSHTSQYLCASSPGQAYSNQPQHFGDGTRLSIL.

The chain is built from TRBV27 and TRBJ1-1; maybe TRBD1 (6 bases). Trimming stripped 5 bases from V and 4 bases from J, with 11 bases between. The CDR3 extends over 13 amino acids. Germline-derived CDR1 and CDR2 are MNHEY and SMNVEV (reference sequence). The CDR3 DNA is TGTGCCAGCAGTGGGAGGGGGGGCACTGAAGCTTTCTTT. Protein sequence: CASSGRGGTEAFF.

This chain uses TRBV6-2 or TRBV6-3 with TRBJ2-1; 14 bases map to TRBD2. With 2 bases clipped from V and 6 bases from J, the junction kept 12 bases outside the gene matches. This CDR3 is 19 amino acids long. The germline CDR1 and CDR2 sequences are MNHEY and SVGEGT. CDR3 DNA sequence: TGTGCCAGCAGTTACCCGACTAGCGGGAGGGCCAGCATTGGCAATGAGCAGTTCTTC. Amino acid sequence: CASSYPTSGRASIGNEQFF.

This clone was picked up one time. The gene calls are TRBV7-2 and TRBJ2-5; D may be TRBD1 (6 bases). Trimming left V 1 base short and J 10 bases short, with 13 bases between. The CDR3 loop spans 13 amino acids. CDR1 SGHTA and CDR2 FQGNSA come from the germline V gene. The DNA of the CDR3 is TGTGCCAGCAGCTTAGAGGTGGACAGACTCCAGTACTTC. Translating gives CASSLEVDRLQYF.

This chain links TRBV10-3 with TRBJ1-3, with TRBD1 as a possible D gene (5 bases). The length of the CDR3 is 15 residues. The V and J ends lost 4 bases and 7 bases respectively, with 17 bases between them. CDR1 is ENHRY and CDR2 is SYGVKD in the germline V gene. The CDR3 DNA reads TGTGCCATCAGTGGTGCGCAGGGTGTTCCGAACACCATATATTTT. It yields the protein CAISGAQGVPNTIYF.

The chain couples TRBV5-4 to TRBJ2-3; D not certain. The V end was cut by 0 bases, the J end by 4 bases, with 6 bases between. The V gene's germline CDR1 is SGHNT and CDR2 YYREEE (reference sequence). The CDR3 has 13 amino acids. As DNA, the CDR3 is TGTGCCAGCAGCTTGGGAGGTCCAGATACGCAGTATTTT. Protein: CASSLGGPDTQYF.

This chain links TRBV7-9 with TRBJ1-2; D gene uncertain. The CDR3 extends over 14 amino acids. V was cut by 1 base and J by 2 bases, with 8 bases left in between. Germline V CDR1 and CDR2: SEHNR, FQNEAQ (reference sequence). The CDR3 nucleotides read TGTGCCAGCAGCTTAGGGGCACACAACTATGGCTACACCTTC. Its protein product is CASSLGAHNYGYTF.

The V and J genes are TRBV30 and TRBJ2-5; 13 bases line up with TRBD2. This CDR3 is built from 15 residues. CDR1 is GTSNPN, CDR2 SVGIG, per germline (reference sequence). With V trimmed by 3 bases and J by 5 bases, 6 bases remained unmatched. The CDR3: CAWSTSGGVRETQYF. In nucleotides, the CDR3 is TGTGCCTGGAGCACTAGCGGGGGGGTCCGGGAGACCCAGTACTTC.

The J gene is TRBJ1-1, the V gene TRBV7-8; D is perhaps TRBD1 (5 bases). The CDR3 sequence is 16 residues long. The germline CDR1 and CDR2 sequences are SGHVS and FQNEAQ. The ends were cut back, 3 bases at V and 0 bases at J, with 14 bases in the middle. The CDR3 nucleotides are TGTGCCAGCAGCTTTTCCCGGGGCGGGATGAACACTGAAGCTTTCTTT. Amino acid sequence: CASSFSRGGMNTEAFF.

The chain links TRBV5-1 to TRBJ2-1; the match to TRBD2 covers 7 bases. Germline V gene sequence: CDR1 SGHRS, CDR2 YFSETQ. There are 16 residues in the CDR3. The V segment lost 0 bases and the J segment 8 bases; nucleotides outside the gene matches: 11. The chain's CDR3 is CASSLGIGGGLYEQFF. CDR3 DNA sequence: TGCGCCAGCAGCTTGGGAATCGGCGGGGGTTTGTATGAGCAGTTCTTC.

The J gene is TRBJ1-3, the V gene TRBV5-4, with 7 bases matching TRBD1. The germline V gene has CDR1 SGHNT and CDR2 YYREEE (reference sequence). CDR3 length: 17 residues. Trimming removed 4 bases from V and 0 bases from J; junction bases left unmatched: 10. The CDR3 DNA reads TGTGCCAGCAGCCCGAACCCGGGACAGAGCTCTGGAAACACCATATATTTT. Its translation: CASSPNPGQSSGNTIYF.

This clone was counted a single time. The V gene is TRBV25-1, the J gene TRBJ2-5, with TRBD1 identical over 7 bases. J lost 6 bases, V lost 7 bases, and 5 bases had no gene match. Germline lookup yields CDR1 MGHDK and CDR2 SYGVNS. The CDR3 loop spans 12 amino acids. Here the CDR3 reads CASNKGAQTQYF. As DNA, the CDR3 is TGTGCCAGCAACAAGGGGGCGCAGACCCAGTACTTC.

The genes are TRBV18 and TRBJ1-1, with D possibly being TRBD1 (5 bases). Between the trimmed V and J ends, which lost 1 base and 1 base, there was a span of 10 bases. Germline assignment: CDR1 KGHSH and CDR2 LQKENI. The CDR3 is 15 amino acids. CDR3 residues: CASSPQGVENTEAFF. The CDR3 region has the DNA TGTGCCAGCTCACCACAAGGGGTGGAGAACACTGAAGCTTTCTTT.

This clone was detected many times. The sample has other DNA sequences that encode this CDR3 too. The V call is TRBV5-1, the J call TRBJ1-4; TRBD1 is a possible D gene (5 bases). CDR3 size: 14 residues. Trimming stripped 0 bases from V and 4 bases from J, with 7 bases between. The V gene's germline CDR1 is SGHRS and CDR2 YFSETQ. CDR3: CASSLGQGNEKLFF. The CDR3 DNA sequence: TGCGCCAGCAGCTTGGGCCAGGGTAATGAAAAACTGTTTTTT.